This is a list of T cell receptor beta chains from one sample in a study of identifying expanded T cells in peripheral blood. The assay was immunoSEQ multiplex PCR, and TCRdb's table has in-frame clones only and misses some. The sample lists about 110,000 clones; roughly 91% were seen once. Sequences were obtained from blood. These receptors all stem from a person aged 18 to 75 in good health. CDR3s include the opening cysteine and the closing phenylalanine or tryptophan. The D gene is left open where the match is weak. The listing skips clone size in some rows; elsewhere it reads once, few, many or a size class.

cdr3_length j_call v_call d_call clone_size cdr3_aa cdr3_nt
18 TRBJ1-2 TRBV15 - - CATSRGESRGVRRGGYTF TGTGCCACCAGCAGAGGAGAATCGAGAGGGGTCCGGAGGGGTGGCTACACCTTC
11 TRBJ2-7 TRBV5-6 - - CASSLLREQYF TGTGCCAGCAGCTTGCTCCGCGAGCAGTACTTC
16 TRBJ2-3 TRBV2 TRBD2 - CASKPLAGGPSDTQYF TGTGCCAGCAAACCACTAGCGGGGGGTCCCTCCGATACGCAGTATTTT
14 TRBJ1-4 TRBV2 TRBD1 once CASSAGTGAEKLFF TGTGCCAGCAGTGCCGGGACAGGGGCCGAAAAACTGTTTTTT
15 TRBJ2-5 TRBV10-3 TRBD2 - CATLDWTSGKETQYF TGTGCCACCCTTGATTGGACTAGCGGGAAAGAGACCCAGTACTTC
15 TRBJ2-5 TRBV4-2 TRBD2 - CASSQDLASGLPQYF TGTGCCAGCAGCCAAGATTTGGCTAGCGGTCTCCCCCAGTACTTC
14 TRBJ1-2 TRBV18 TRBD1 few CASSPDGTGNGYTF TGTGCCAGCTCACCAGACGGGACAGGGAATGGCTACACCTTC
19 TRBJ1-3 TRBV4-3 - few CASSQEGGGVGTSGNTIYF TGCGCCAGCAGCCAAGAGGGGGGAGGCGTCGGGACTTCTGGAAACACCATATATTTT
12 TRBJ2-3 TRBV4-1 - - CASSQGGIEQYF TGCGCCAGCAGCCAAGGGGGAATTGAGCAGTATTTT
13 TRBJ2-3 TRBV5-1 TRBD2 - CASSYTERGGQYF TGCGCCAGCAGCTACACTGAACGGGGGGGCCAGTATTTT
13 TRBJ2-3 TRBV19 - - CASRRVGTDTQYF TGTGCCAGCAGGCGGGTGGGCACAGATACGCAGTATTTT
13 TRBJ2-7 TRBV5-1 - - CASSLGGIYEQYF TGCGCCAGCAGCTTGGGGGGGATCTACGAGCAGTACTTC
11 TRBJ2-7 TRBV21-1 - - CASSKPGEQYF TGTGCCAGCAGCAAACCGGGCGAGCAGTACTTC
14 TRBJ2-5 TRBV6-5 - - CASSMGGAGETQYF TGTGCCAGCAGTATGGGGGGCGCGGGAGAGACCCAGTACTTC
16 TRBJ2-3 TRBV4-3 TRBD2 once CASSQDGAGGTDTQYF TGCGCCAGCAGCCAAGACGGAGCGGGAGGCACAGATACGCAGTATTTT
14 TRBJ2-3 TRBV5-1 - - CASSSGRDTDTQYF TGCGCCAGCAGCTCTGGGAGAGATACAGATACGCAGTATTTT
15 TRBJ1-5 TRBV12-5 - - CASGWKRGSSQPQHF TGTGCTAGTGGTTGGAAACGCGGTAGCAGTCAGCCCCAGCATTTT
14 TRBJ2-7 TRBV5-1 TRBD1 - CASSLQGAAYEQYF TGCGCCAGCAGCTTGCAGGGGGCTGCCTACGAGCAGTACTTC
14 TRBJ2-3 TRBV27 - - CASRPGALTDTQYF TGTGCCAGCAGACCCGGGGCTCTAACAGATACGCAGTATTTT
12 TRBJ2-5 TRBV6-5 - - CASSYPGETQYF TGTGCCAGCAGTTACCCGGGAGAGACCCAGTACTTC
16 TRBJ1-4 TRBV5-1 TRBD1 - CASSPNTGGANEKLFF TGCGCCAGCAGCCCTAATACAGGGGGAGCTAATGAAAAACTGTTTTTT
13 TRBJ1-1 TRBV2 - many CASSRDINTEAFF TGTGCCAGCAGTCGGGACATCAACACTGAAGCTTTCTTT
16 TRBJ1-4 TRBV19 - once CASSIGARVGGEKLFF TGTGCCAGTAGTATAGGGGCACGAGTGGGCGGTGAAAAACTGTTTTTT
12 TRBJ1-2 TRBV6-6 - - CASSYGPDGYTF TGTGCCAGCAGTTACGGGCCCGATGGCTACACCTTC
14 TRBJ2-5 TRBV5-5 - - CASSLLQVQETQYF TGTGCCAGCAGCTTGTTGCAGGTCCAAGAGACCCAGTACTTC
15 TRBJ1-2 TRBV4-2 - - CASSQVPTDNYGYTF TGTGCCAGCAGCCAAGTCCCGACCGATAACTATGGCTACACCTTC
15 TRBJ2-7 TRBV19 TRBD1 - CASSIARDRVYEQYF TGTGCCAGTAGTATCGCCCGGGACAGGGTCTACGAGCAGTACTTC
12 TRBJ1-2 TRBV6-5 TRBD1 few CASTRTGEGYTF TGTGCCAGTACCAGGACAGGGGAAGGCTACACCTTC
14 TRBJ1-4 TRBV15 - - CATRGGPGDEKLFF TGTGCCACCAGAGGAGGGCCAGGGGACGAAAAACTGTTTTTT
16 TRBJ2-1 TRBV28 - once CASSSGEGGSYNEQFF TGTGCCAGCAGTTCCGGGGAGGGGGGGTCCTACAATGAGCAGTTCTTC
14 TRBJ2-1 TRBV13 - - CASSLGGPYNEQFF TGTGCCAGCAGCTTAGGAGGACCATACAATGAGCAGTTCTTC
13 TRBJ1-2 TRBV6-6 - - CASSYQGNNGYTF TGTGCCAGCAGTTACCAAGGCAACAATGGCTACACCTTC
12 TRBJ2-1 TRBV5-1 - - CASSLVGTEQFF TGCGCCAGCAGCTTGGTGGGGACAGAGCAGTTCTTC
14 TRBJ2-3 TRBV5-1 - - CASSFLARADTQYF TGCGCCAGCAGCTTTCTGGCCCGGGCAGATACGCAGTATTTT
14 TRBJ2-1 TRBV10-2 TRBD2 - CATLLAGEYNEQFF TGCGCCACCCTACTAGCGGGGGAATACAATGAGCAGTTCTTC
19 TRBJ2-7 TRBV7-2 TRBD2 - CASSTLWTSGGVPSYEQYF TGTGCCAGCAGCACCCTATGGACTAGCGGGGGGGTCCCCTCCTACGAGCAGTACTTC
14 TRBJ2-1 TRBV9 TRBD2 - CASSTRTSGVEQFF TGTGCCAGCAGCACCCGGACTAGCGGGGTCGAGCAGTTCTTC
14 TRBJ2-7 TRBV5-1 - - CASSQDLPPYEQYF TGCGCCAGCAGCCAGGACCTACCCCCCTACGAGCAGTACTTC
14 TRBJ1-3 TRBV6-5 - - CASSLIGTGNTIYF TGTGCCAGCAGTTTAATTGGGACGGGAAACACCATATATTTT
15 TRBJ2-7 TRBV10-3 TRBD1 - CAISDGGTGNYEQYF TGTGCCATCAGTGATGGGGGGACAGGGAACTACGAGCAGTACTTC
16 TRBJ2-5 TRBV4-1 TRBD2 - CASSPARGGWGETQYF TGCGCCAGCAGCCCGGCCCGCGGGGGGTGGGGGGAGACCCAGTACTTC
14 TRBJ2-7 TRBV19 TRBD1 - CASRDRASSYEQYF TGTGCCAGTAGAGACAGGGCATCCTCCTACGAGCAGTACTTC
11 TRBJ2-5 TRBV6-5 - few CASTQGETQYF TGTGCCAGCACGCAGGGGGAGACCCAGTACTTC
16 TRBJ2-3 TRBV7-9 - - CASSLDRSYSTDTQYF TGTGCCAGCAGCTTAGACAGATCATATAGCACAGATACGCAGTATTTT
15 TRBJ1-3 TRBV7-2 - - CASSPARASGNTIYF TGTGCCAGCAGCCCCGCAAGAGCCTCAGGAAACACCATATATTTT